The 2 T cell receptor beta chains below come from one sample, sequenced in a study of blood T cells in healthy people across ages. A second roughly 6 to 12 cycle PCR used barcoded and J-beta primers. TCRdb recomputed calls from the 5' RACE reads with MiXCR, one row per CDR3 protein. This table holds approximately 800,000 distinct CDR3 sequences, about 62% found once. The specimen sequenced was blood. Every receptor here comes from a man younger than 45 in good health.

The rearrangement uses TRBV20-1 and TRBJ2-3; 7 nucleotides match TRBD1. Germline CDR1 is DFQATT and CDR2 is SNEGSKA (reference sequence). With V trimmed by 1 base and J by 8 bases, 9 bases remained unmatched. CDR3 length: 14 amino acids. The CDR3 DNA is TGCAGTGCTAGAGGAAGACAGGGTCAAGGTACGCAGTATTTT. It translates to CSARGRQGQGTQYF.

The J gene is TRBJ2-7, the V gene TRBV12-3 or TRBV12-4; D assignment may be TRBD1 or TRBD2 (6 bases each). V lost 6 bases and J 0 bases, leaving 21 bases between the germline ends. The CDR3 sequence is 17 residues long. The CDR3 nucleotides are TGTGCCAGCAGCCCCCGGGGGCAGGAGAGGAGCTCCTACGAGCAGTACTTC. This sequence encodes CASSPRGQERSSYEQYF.